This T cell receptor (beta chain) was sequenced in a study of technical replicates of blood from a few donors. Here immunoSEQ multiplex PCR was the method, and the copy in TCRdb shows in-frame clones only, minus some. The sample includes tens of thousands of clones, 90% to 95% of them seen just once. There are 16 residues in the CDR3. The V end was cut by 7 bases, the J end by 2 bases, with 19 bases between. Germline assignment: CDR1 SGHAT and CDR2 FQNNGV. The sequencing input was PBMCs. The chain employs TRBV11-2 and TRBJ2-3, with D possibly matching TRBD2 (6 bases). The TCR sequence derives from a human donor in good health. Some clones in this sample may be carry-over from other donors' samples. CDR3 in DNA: TGTGCCAGCATCCTGGGGGGAGCCCGATCCACAGATACGCAGTATTTT. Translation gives CASILGGARSTDTQYF. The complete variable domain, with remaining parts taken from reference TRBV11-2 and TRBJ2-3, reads EAGVAQSPRYKIIEKRQSVAFWCNPISGHATLYWYQQILGQGPKLLIQFQNNGVVDDSQLPKDRFSAERLKGVDSTLKIQPAKLEDSAVYLCASILGGARSTDTQYFGPGTRLTVL.